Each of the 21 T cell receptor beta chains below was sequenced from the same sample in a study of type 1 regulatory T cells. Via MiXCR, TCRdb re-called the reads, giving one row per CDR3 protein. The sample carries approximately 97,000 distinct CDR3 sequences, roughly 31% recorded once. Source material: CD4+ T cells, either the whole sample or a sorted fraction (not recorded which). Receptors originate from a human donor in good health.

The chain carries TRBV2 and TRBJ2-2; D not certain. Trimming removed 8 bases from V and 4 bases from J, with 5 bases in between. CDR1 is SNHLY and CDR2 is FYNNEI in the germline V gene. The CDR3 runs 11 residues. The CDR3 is CASFGTGELFF. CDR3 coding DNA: TGTGCCAGCTTCGGCACCGGGGAGCTGTTTTTT.

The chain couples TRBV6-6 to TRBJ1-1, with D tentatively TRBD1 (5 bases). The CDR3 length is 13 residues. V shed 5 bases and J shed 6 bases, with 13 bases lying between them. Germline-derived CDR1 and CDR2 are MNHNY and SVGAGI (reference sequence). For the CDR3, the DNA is TGTGCCAGCAGTAATCCAGGGAGCTCTGAAGCTTTCTTT. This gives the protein CASSNPGSSEAFF.

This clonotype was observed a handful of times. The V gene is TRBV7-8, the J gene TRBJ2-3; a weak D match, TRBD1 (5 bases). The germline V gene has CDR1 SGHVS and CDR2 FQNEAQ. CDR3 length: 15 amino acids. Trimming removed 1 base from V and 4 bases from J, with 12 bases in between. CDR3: CASSLVGVFADTQYF. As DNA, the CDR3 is TGTGCCAGCAGCTTAGTAGGGGTATTCGCAGATACGCAGTATTTT.

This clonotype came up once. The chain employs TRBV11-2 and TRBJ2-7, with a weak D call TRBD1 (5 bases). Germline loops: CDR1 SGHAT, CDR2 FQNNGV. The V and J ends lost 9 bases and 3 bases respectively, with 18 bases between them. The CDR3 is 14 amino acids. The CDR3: CASGKGAKIYEQYF. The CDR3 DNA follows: TGTGCCAGTGGCAAAGGGGCGAAAATCTACGAGCAGTACTTC.

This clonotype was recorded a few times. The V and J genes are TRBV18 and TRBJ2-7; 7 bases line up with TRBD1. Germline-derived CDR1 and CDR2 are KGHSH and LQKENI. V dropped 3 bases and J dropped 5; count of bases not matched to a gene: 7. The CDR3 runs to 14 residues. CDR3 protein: CASSPRQGLNEQYF. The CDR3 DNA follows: TGTGCCAGCTCACCCCGACAGGGATTGAACGAGCAGTACTTC.

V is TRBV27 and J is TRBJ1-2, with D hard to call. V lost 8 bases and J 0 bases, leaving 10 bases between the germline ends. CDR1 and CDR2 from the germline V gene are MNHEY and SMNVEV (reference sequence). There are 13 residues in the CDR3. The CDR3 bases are TGTGCCAGCCGTGGCGGTCCTAACTATGGCTACACCTTC. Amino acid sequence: CASRGGPNYGYTF.

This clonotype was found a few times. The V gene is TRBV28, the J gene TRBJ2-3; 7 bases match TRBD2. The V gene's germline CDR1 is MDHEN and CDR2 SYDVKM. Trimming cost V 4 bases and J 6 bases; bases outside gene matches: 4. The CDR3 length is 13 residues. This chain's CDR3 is CASSSSGRDTQYF. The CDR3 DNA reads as TGTGCCAGCAGTTCTAGCGGCAGGGATACGCAGTATTTT.

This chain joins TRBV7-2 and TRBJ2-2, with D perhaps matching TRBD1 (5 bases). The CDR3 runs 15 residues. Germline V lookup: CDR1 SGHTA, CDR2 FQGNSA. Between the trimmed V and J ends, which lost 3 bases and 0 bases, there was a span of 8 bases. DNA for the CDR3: TGTGCCAGCAGCTTCAGGGCCGCGAACACCGGGGAGCTGTTTTTT. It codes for CASSFRAANTGELFF.

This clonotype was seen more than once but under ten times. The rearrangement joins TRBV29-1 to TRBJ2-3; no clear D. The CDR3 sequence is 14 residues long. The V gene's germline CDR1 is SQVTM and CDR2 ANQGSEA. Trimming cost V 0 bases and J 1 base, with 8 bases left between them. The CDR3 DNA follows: TGCAGCGTTGAAGATCCCGGGCGCACAGATACGCAGTATTTT. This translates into CSVEDPGRTDTQYF.

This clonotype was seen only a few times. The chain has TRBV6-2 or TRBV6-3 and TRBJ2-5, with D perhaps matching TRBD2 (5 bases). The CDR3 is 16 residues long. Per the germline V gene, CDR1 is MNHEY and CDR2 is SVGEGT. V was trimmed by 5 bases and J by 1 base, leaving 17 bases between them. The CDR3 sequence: CASSPFDWRSQETQYF. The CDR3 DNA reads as TGTGCCAGCAGTCCCTTCGACTGGAGGAGCCAAGAGACCCAGTACTTC.

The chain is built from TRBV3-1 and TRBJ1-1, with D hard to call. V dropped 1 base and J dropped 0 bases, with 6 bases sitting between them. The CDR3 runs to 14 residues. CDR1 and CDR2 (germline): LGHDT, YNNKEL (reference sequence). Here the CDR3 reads CASSQAPVNTEAFF. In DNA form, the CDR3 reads TGTGCCAGCAGCCAAGCTCCAGTGAACACTGAAGCTTTCTTT.

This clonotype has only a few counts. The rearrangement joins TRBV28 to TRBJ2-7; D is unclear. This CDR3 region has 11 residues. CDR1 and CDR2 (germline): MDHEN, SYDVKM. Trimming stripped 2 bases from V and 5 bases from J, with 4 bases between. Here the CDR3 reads CASSLGDEQYF. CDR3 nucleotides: TGTGCCAGCAGTTTAGGGGACGAGCAGTACTTC.

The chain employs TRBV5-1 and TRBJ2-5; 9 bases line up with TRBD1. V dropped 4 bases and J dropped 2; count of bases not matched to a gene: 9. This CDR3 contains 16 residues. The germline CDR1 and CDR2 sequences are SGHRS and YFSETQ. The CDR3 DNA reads TGCGCCAGCAGCCCCTGGACAGGGGTAGGGCAAGAGACCCAGTACTTC. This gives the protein CASSPWTGVGQETQYF.

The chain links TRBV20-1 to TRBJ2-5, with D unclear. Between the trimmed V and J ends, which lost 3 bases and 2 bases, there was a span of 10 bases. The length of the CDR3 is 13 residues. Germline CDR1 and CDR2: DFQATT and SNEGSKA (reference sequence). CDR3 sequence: CSASSLTQETQYF. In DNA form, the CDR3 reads TGCAGTGCTAGCAGTCTGACGCAAGAGACCCAGTACTTC.

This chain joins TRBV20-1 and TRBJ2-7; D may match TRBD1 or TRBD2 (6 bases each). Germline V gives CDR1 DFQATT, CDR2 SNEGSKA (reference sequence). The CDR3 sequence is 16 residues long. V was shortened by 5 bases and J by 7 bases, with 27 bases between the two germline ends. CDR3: CSAGRGSTGAPYEQYF. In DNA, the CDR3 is TGCAGTGCTGGACGGGGGTCGACAGGTGCCCCATATGAGCAGTACTTC.

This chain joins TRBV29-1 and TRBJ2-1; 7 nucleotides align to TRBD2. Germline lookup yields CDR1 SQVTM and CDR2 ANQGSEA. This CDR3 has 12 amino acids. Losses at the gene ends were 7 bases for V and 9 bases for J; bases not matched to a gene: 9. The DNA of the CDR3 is TGCAGCGCTCCGGGAGGAAGCCCTGAGCAGTTCTTC. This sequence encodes CSAPGGSPEQFF.

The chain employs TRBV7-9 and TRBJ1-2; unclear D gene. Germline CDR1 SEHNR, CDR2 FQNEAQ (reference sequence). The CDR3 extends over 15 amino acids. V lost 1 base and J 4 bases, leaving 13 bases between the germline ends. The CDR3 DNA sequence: TGTGCCAGCAGCTTAGGTGCAGGCAAAGGCTATGGCTACACCTTC. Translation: CASSLGAGKGYGYTF. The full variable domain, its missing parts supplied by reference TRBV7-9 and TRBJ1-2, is DTGVSQNPRHKITKRGQNVTFRCDPISEHNRLYWYRQTLGQGPEFLTYFQNEAQLEKSRLLSDRFSAERPKGSFSTLEIQRTEQGDSAMYLCASSLGAGKGYGYTFGSGTRLTVV.

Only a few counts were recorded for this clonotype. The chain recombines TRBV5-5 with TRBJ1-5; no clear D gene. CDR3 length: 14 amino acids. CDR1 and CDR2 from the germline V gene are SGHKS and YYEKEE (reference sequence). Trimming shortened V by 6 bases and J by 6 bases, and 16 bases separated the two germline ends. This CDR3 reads CASKPTPSSQPQHF. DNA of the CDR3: TGTGCCAGCAAACCGACACCCTCCAGTCAGCCCCAGCATTTT. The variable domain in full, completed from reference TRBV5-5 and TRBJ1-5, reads DAGVTQSPTHLIKTRGQQVTLRCSPISGHKSVSWYQQVLGQGPQFIFQYYEKEERGRGNFPDRFSARQFPNYSSELNVNALLLGDSALYLCASKPTPSSQPQHFGDGTRLSIL.

In DNA, the CDR3 is TGTGCCTGGGGGACAGTCGGAACCGGGGAGCTGTTTTTT. Protein: CAWGTVGTGELFF. The gene calls are TRBV30 and TRBJ2-2; 7 bases align to TRBD1. Trimming cost V 5 bases and J 5 bases; bases outside gene matches: 5. Germline assignment: CDR1 GTSNPN and CDR2 SVGIG (reference sequence). The CDR3 consists of 13 residues. The variable domain in full, completed from reference TRBV30 and TRBJ2-2, reads SQTIHQWPATLVQPVGSPLSLECTVEGTSNPNLYWYRQAAGRGLQLLFYSVGIGQISSEVPQNLSASRPQDRQFILSSKKLLLSDSGFYLCAWGTVGTGELFFGEGSRLTVL.

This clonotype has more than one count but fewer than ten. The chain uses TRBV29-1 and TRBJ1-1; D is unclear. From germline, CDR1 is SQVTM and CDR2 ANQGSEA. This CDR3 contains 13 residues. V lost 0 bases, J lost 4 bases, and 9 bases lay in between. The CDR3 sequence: CSVEDRGFTEAFF. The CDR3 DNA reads TGCAGCGTTGAAGATCGCGGCTTCACTGAAGCTTTCTTT.

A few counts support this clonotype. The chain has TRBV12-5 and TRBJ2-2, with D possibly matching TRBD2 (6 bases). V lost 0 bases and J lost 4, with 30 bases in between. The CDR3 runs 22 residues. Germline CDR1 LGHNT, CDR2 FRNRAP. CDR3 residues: CASGLVLPGVISREILTGELFF. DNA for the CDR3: TGTGCTAGTGGTTTGGTACTCCCTGGGGTCATCAGCCGGGAGATTCTCACCGGGGAGCTGTTTTTT.